The clone carrying this T cell receptor (beta chain) was observed once. This sample was taken from a study of blood T cell repertoires in COVID-19. The overall study: PBMCs, B-cell-depleted T cells, or T cells provided the cDNA or gDNA that made up the material.

Trimming left V 4 bases short and J 3 bases short, with 4 bases between. CDR3 size: 11 residues. CDR1 and CDR2 from the germline V gene are GTSNPN and SVGIG (reference sequence). Original handling: Estimation of nucleated cell counts was performed using reference gene primer amplification. Here immunoSEQ multiplex PCR was the method, and the copy in TCRdb shows in-frame clones only, minus some. The V and J calls and the clone size are those of that table, but D and trimming were determined from the DNA. The sample lists 250,000 or so clones; more than 75% were seen once. The gene calls are TRBV30 and TRBJ2-1, with D hard to call. Sequenced material: peripheral blood. The sequence derives from a woman aged 55-70 years with COVID-19, enrolled during active disease. The CDR3 region has the DNA TGTGCCTGGACGGGCTACAATGAGCAGTTCTTC. Translation: CAWTGYNEQFF.